These T cell receptor beta chains were read from a single sample in a study of T cells in localized non-small cell lung cancer. Profiled with immunoSEQ multiplex PCR; TCRdb holds only in-frame clones, not every one. There are 13,000 or so clones in the sample; about 86% occur only once, and about 54% lies in the top ten. The sequences come from peripheral blood, collected before any cancer treatment. These receptors came from a male donor at least 60 years old with stage III lung adenocarcinoma. CDR3s leave out the opening cysteine and the closing phenylalanine or tryptophan. The D gene is left open where the match is weak.

D | J | V | CDR3
- | TRBJ1-2 | TRBV29-1 | SAAPAGDRGYT
TRBD2 | TRBJ2-1 | TRBV10-3 | AISESNAGDNEQF
- | TRBJ2-7 | TRBV27 | ASSLRTPAEGYEQY
TRBD1 | TRBJ2-7 | TRBV7-9 | ASSPRTGGSYEQY
- | TRBJ2-7 | TRBV9 | ASSVVGDFREQY
- | TRBJ1-5 | TRBV21-1 | ASTPCPVTLNQPQH
TRBD2 | TRBJ2-5 | TRBV19 | ASSPLAGGAETQY
- | TRBJ2-1 | TRBV7-2 | ASSSRVGLHEQF
- | TRBJ2-7 | TRBV4-1 | ASSQDLGVGDTYTYEQY
- | TRBJ1-1 | TRBV2 | ATASTATTEAF
TRBD1 | TRBJ2-7 | TRBV27 | ASSSLTGSYEQY
- | TRBJ1-1 | TRBV4-2 | ASSQASLNTEAF
- | TRBJ2-3 | TRBV7-2 | ASSFRASTDTQY
TRBD2 | TRBJ2-3 | TRBV23-1 | ASSQSERAGATDTQY
- | TRBJ1-5 | TRBV12-5 | ASGLGTGGNQPQH
- | TRBJ2-5 | TRBV7-2 | ASSLARKETQY
- | TRBJ1-1 | TRBV5-4 | ASRPPQGTEAF
- | TRBJ2-3 | TRBV19 | ASSVGSADTQY
TRBD2 | TRBJ2-3 | TRBV5-1 | ASSLAQTSGATDTQY
TRBD1 | TRBJ2-5 | TRBV6-1 | ASTEDRGGQETQY
TRBD2 | TRBJ2-7 | TRBV5-4 | ASSSDLAGLSYEQY
TRBD1 | TRBJ1-3 | TRBV5-1 | ASSLTGTGSHTIY
- | TRBJ2-4 | TRBV7-2 | ASSHDEWAGAKNIQY
TRBD1 | TRBJ1-2 | TRBV2 | ASRVARGLYGYT
- | TRBJ1-2 | TRBV15 | ATSRVQGERSGYT
- | TRBJ1-5 | TRBV27 | ASSPRGDTQPQH
- | TRBJ2-1 | TRBV10-3 | ATARERNEQF
- | TRBJ1-4 | TRBV11-2 | ASSPIGGMGEKLF
- | TRBJ2-1 | TRBV10-1 | ASSESARSYNEQF
TRBD1 | TRBJ2-7 | TRBV27 | ASSFRDRGGEQY
TRBD2 | TRBJ2-3 | TRBV2 | ASRLGLAGVQTTQY
- | TRBJ2-1 | TRBV27 | ASRPGGGRSGEQF
TRBD2 | TRBJ2-7 | TRBV11-2 | ASSFSGRDHEQY
TRBD2 | TRBJ2-3 | TRBV13 | ASSFRLPGGPPY
- | TRBJ2-5 | TRBV11-2 | ASSYRGVVGETQY
- | TRBJ2-2 | TRBV5-1 | ASSLGGTNTGELF
- | TRBJ1-4 | TRBV5-5 | ASSAPPGLDEKLF
TRBD2 | TRBJ2-3 | TRBV7-9 | ASSSRQGLAGGATDTQY
- | TRBJ2-1 | TRBV10-1 | ASSERLNEQF
TRBD2 | TRBJ2-3 | TRBV19 | ASSRLAGVADTQY
- | TRBJ1-5 | TRBV18 | ASSPGPNNQPQH
TRBD2 | TRBJ2-5 | TRBV7-9 | ASSEGTSGGLQETQY
- | TRBJ1-4 | TRBV15 | ATSSDALLEKLF
TRBD1 | TRBJ1-4 | TRBV27 | ASSLRDRANEKLF
- | TRBJ1-1 | TRBV2 | ASSVGQRESEAF
TRBD1 | TRBJ2-7 | TRBV27 | ASSGQDVTRKQY
- | TRBJ1-3 | TRBV27 | ASSPSGSGNTIY
- | TRBJ1-2 | TRBV30 | AWSVAVGYGYT
TRBD2 | TRBJ2-7 | TRBV15 | ATSRDLGGGSYEQY
- | TRBJ1-6 | TRBV10-3 | AIRGGESSPLH